The 15 T cell receptor beta chains presented below share a single source sample, sequenced in a study of cytomegalovirus exposure and HLA in healthy donors. The PCR made use of 60 Vbeta and 13 Jbeta primers. Data came from immunoSEQ multiplex PCR; TCRdb stores just in-frame clones and leaves some out. The sample yields 100,000 to 150,000 clones, about 70% seen once. Sequencing was done on a sample of PBMCs. All receptors come from a male donor in good health and CMV-seronegative.

The chain carries TRBV7-9 and TRBJ2-1, with D perhaps TRBD1 (5 bases). CDR1 and CDR2 from the germline V gene are SEHNR and FQNEAQ (reference sequence). CDR3 length: 15 residues. Trimming pared 5 bases from V and 9 bases from J, leaving 20 bases between. The CDR3 DNA reads as TGTGCCAGCAGCGGCAGGGAAAAAACCGGCGGTGAGCAGTTCTTC. Residues: CASSGREKTGGEQFF. Full variable domain (outside the CDR3, taken from reference TRBV7-9 and TRBJ2-1): DTGVSQNPRHKITKRGQNVTFRCDPISEHNRLYWYRQTLGQGPEFLTYFQNEAQLEKSRLLSDRFSAERPKGSFSTLEIQRTEQGDSAMYLCASSGREKTGGEQFFGPGTRLTVL.

V usage is TRBV19 and J usage is TRBJ1-5, with 10 bases that match TRBD1. The V segment lost 6 bases and the J segment 4 bases; nucleotides outside the gene matches: 6. This CDR3 comprises 15 residues. Germline V gives CDR1 LNHDA, CDR2 SQIVND (reference sequence). In nucleotides, the CDR3 is TGTGCCAGTAGATTGGGGACAGGGGCGAATCAGCCCCAGCATTTT. Residues: CASRLGTGANQPQHF.

The chain carries TRBV18 and TRBJ2-4, with D tentatively TRBD1 (5 bases). This CDR3 contains 14 residues. CDR1 is KGHSH and CDR2 is LQKENI in the germline V gene. V lost 3 bases and J lost 5, with 11 bases in between. CDR3 residues: CASSPYDSQNIQYF. The CDR3 DNA reads TGTGCCAGCTCACCCTACGACAGCCAAAACATTCAGTACTTC.

Worth noting for this clone: The sample holds other DNA sequences that translate to the same CDR3. For the CDR3, the DNA is TGTGCCAGCAGTTTAATGGACAGGCCACCATGGGTTCAAAACAGTCACGAGCAGTACTTC. Its protein is CASSLMDRPPWVQNSHEQYF. V gene TRBV28 combines with J gene TRBJ2-7; TRBD1 aligns across 7 bases. The length of the CDR3 is 20 residues. Looked up from germline, CDR1 is MDHEN and CDR2 is SYDVKM. V gave up 2 bases and J gave up 5 bases; unmatched junction bases: 24.

CDR3 amino acids: CASSIGRGQVGQPQHF. The DNA of the CDR3 is TGTGCCAGTAGTATAGGAAGGGGACAGGTTGGTCAGCCCCAGCATTTT. The V gene is TRBV19, the J gene TRBJ1-5, with TRBD1 matching over 8 bases. V gave up 1 base and J gave up 6 bases; unmatched junction bases: 8. Germline V gene sequence: CDR1 LNHDA, CDR2 SQIVND (reference sequence). The CDR3 has 16 residues.

The chain uses TRBV19 and TRBJ2-3; a weak D match, TRBD1 (5 bases). Trimming took 7 bases from V and 5 from J, leaving 13 bases between them. The CDR3 is 13 residues long. CDR1 LNHDA and CDR2 SQIVND come from the germline V gene (reference sequence). The CDR3 nucleotides read TGTGCCAGTATGCAGACAGCTCGAGATACGCAGTATTTT. Its translation: CASMQTARDTQYF.

The rearrangement uses TRBV28 and TRBJ2-7; 7 bases match TRBD1. Trimming at V came to 7 bases and at J to 4 bases, leaving 13 bases not matched to a gene. CDR3 size: 15 residues. Germline CDR1 MDHEN, CDR2 SYDVKM. The CDR3 loop reads CASKPGTVVRYEQYF. In DNA form, the CDR3 reads TGTGCCAGCAAACCCGGGACAGTTGTTCGTTACGAGCAGTACTTC.

J is TRBJ1-2 and V is TRBV5-5, with D tentatively TRBD1 (5 bases). The V gene's germline CDR1 is SGHKS and CDR2 YYEKEE (reference sequence). V lost 0 bases and J 7 bases, leaving 13 bases between the germline ends. This CDR3 contains 14 residues. CDR3 coding DNA: TGTGCCAGCAGCTTGGGGGCAGGGCGAGTTGGCTACACCTTC. Amino acid sequence: CASSLGAGRVGYTF. Using reference TRBV5-5 and TRBJ1-2 for the parts outside the CDR3, the full variable domain is DAGVTQSPTHLIKTRGQQVTLRCSPISGHKSVSWYQQVLGQGPQFIFQYYEKEERGRGNFPDRFSARQFPNYSSELNVNALLLGDSALYLCASSLGAGRVGYTFGSGTRLTVV.

The chain has TRBV19 and TRBJ1-3, with D possibly TRBD1 on 5 matching bases. The CDR3 loop spans 16 amino acids. The V and J ends lost 5 bases and 0 bases respectively, with 14 bases between them. Germline V lookup: CDR1 LNHDA, CDR2 SQIVND (reference sequence). The CDR3 here is CASSSPGLPSGNTIYF. In DNA, the CDR3 is TGTGCCAGTAGTTCCCCGGGACTCCCCTCTGGAAACACCATATATTTT.

This chain uses TRBV4-1 with TRBJ2-7; 12 bases are shared with TRBD2. Germline CDR1 MGHRA, CDR2 YSYEKL. With V trimmed by 3 bases and J by 6 bases, 9 bases remained unmatched. This CDR3 is 16 amino acids long. The CDR3 DNA sequence: TGCGCCAGCAGCCAGGGTTCCGGGACTAGCGGGTCCGAGCAGTACTTC. Translation gives CASSQGSGTSGSEQYF.

V gene TRBV30 combines with J gene TRBJ2-5, with 7 nucleotides matching TRBD2. This CDR3 is built from 15 residues. Germline CDR1 is GTSNPN and CDR2 is SVGIG (reference sequence). Trimming removed 0 bases from V and 6 bases from J; junction bases left unmatched: 10. For the CDR3, the DNA is TGTGCCTGGAGTGTAGAAGGGACTATTATGCAGACCCAGTACTTC. It is translated as CAWSVEGTIMQTQYF.

This chain connects TRBV19 to TRBJ2-7, with TRBD1 identical over 8 bases. V shed 5 bases and J 0 bases; nucleotides not matched to a gene: 6. The CDR3 length is 15 residues. Germline V CDR1 and CDR2: LNHDA, SQIVND (reference sequence). The chain's CDR3 is CASSDPGGSSYEQYF. The CDR3 DNA reads TGTGCCAGTAGTGATCCAGGGGGCAGCTCCTACGAGCAGTACTTC.

This clone was seen only once. This rearrangement joins TRBV28 to TRBJ2-2; maybe TRBD2 (5 bases). Germline lookup yields CDR1 MDHEN and CDR2 SYDVKM. Trimming pared 4 bases from V and 1 base from J, leaving 19 bases between. The CDR3 has 18 residues. This chain's CDR3 is CASSSSALPLENTGELFF. CDR3 nucleotides: TGTGCCAGCAGTTCCTCAGCCCTACCACTAGAGAACACCGGGGAGCTGTTTTTT.

The chain joins TRBV6-5 to TRBJ1-4; possibly TRBD1 for D (5 bases). The CDR3 has 14 amino acids. With 6 bases removed from V and 8 bases from J, the gap between germline ends came to 16 bases. Germline V lookup: CDR1 MNHEY, CDR2 SVGAGI. The CDR3 coding sequence is TGTGCCAGCAGGTGGACAAGGGTAGGGGAAAAACTGTTTTTT. It codes for CASRWTRVGEKLFF.

The chain has TRBV6-4 and TRBJ1-5; 8 nucleotides match TRBD1. Germline V gene data show CDR1 as MRHNA and CDR2 as SNTAGT. This CDR3 has 17 amino acids. The ends lost 6 bases at V and 6 bases at J; junction bases unmatched: 16. CDR3 DNA sequence: TGTGCCAGCAGGAGGAGTGTCGGACAGGGTTTGTTTCAGCCCCAGCATTTT. Its protein is CASRRSVGQGLFQPQHF.